One T cell receptor (beta chain) is described in this entry. Method: immunoSEQ multiplex PCR; TCRdb's copy keeps in-frame clones and lacks some. The sample records about 35,000 clones, approximately 78% being singletons. The source of the sample is a study of blood T cell repertoires in COVID-19. Study background: Spain, Italy and the United States supplied samples that represented acute and convalescent COVID-19. PBMCs, B-cell-depleted T cells, or T cells provided the cDNA or gDNA that made up the material.

Germline CDR1 is LGHNA and CDR2 is YNFKEQ. There are 16 residues in the CDR3. With V trimmed by 0 bases and J by 5 bases, 8 bases remained unmatched. This sequence was found in an older man with active or convalescent COVID-19. The J gene is TRBJ2-3, the V gene TRBV4-2; 7 nucleotides align to TRBD2. What was sequenced was peripheral blood. Here the CDR3 reads CASSQDWAGARDTQYF. DNA for the CDR3: TGTGCCAGCAGCCAAGATTGGGCGGGAGCGAGAGATACGCAGTATTTT.